A single sample is the source of the 9 T cell receptor beta chains below, sequenced in a study of PD-1 blockade in classical Hodgkin lymphoma. Using immunoSEQ multiplex PCR, the repertoire was profiled, and TCRdb retains in-frame clones only, with some absent. The sample has tens of thousands of clones, about 93% seen once. Relapse after autologous stem cell transplantation occurred in every patient, and brentuximab vedotin exposure varied. Researchers report purifying CD4+ T cells from thawed PBMCs by magnetic negative selection. The source was CD4+ T cells from blood, collected at baseline. The origin of the receptors is a human donor with classical Hodgkin lymphoma.

The V and J genes are TRBV5-1 and TRBJ1-1, with D possibly being TRBD1 (6 bases). The CDR3 runs to 13 residues. Germline V gene data show CDR1 as SGHRS and CDR2 as YFSETQ. Trimming left V 5 bases short and J 1 base short, with 9 bases between. CDR3 in DNA: TGCGCCAGCAGAACACAGGGGAACACTGAAGCTTTCTTT. Protein product: CASRTQGNTEAFF.

The V call is TRBV30, the J call TRBJ1-3; D gene ambiguous. CDR1 is GTSNPN and CDR2 is SVGIG in the germline V gene (reference sequence). V was shortened by 1 base and J by 2 bases, with 6 bases between the two germline ends. The CDR3 spans 13 residues. The CDR3 nucleotides are TGTGCCTGGAGTGCACACCCTGGAAACACCATATATTTT. This translates into CAWSAHPGNTIYF.

This clone has a handful of counts. The rearrangement joins TRBV5-6 to TRBJ1-2; the D is unclear. V was trimmed by 4 bases and J by 2 bases, leaving 9 bases between them. Germline V CDR1 and CDR2: SGHDT, YYEEEE. This CDR3 contains 13 residues. The CDR3 nucleotides read TGTGCCAGCAGCGTCATACGGAACTATGGCTACACCTTC. It translates to CASSVIRNYGYTF.

V usage is TRBV29-1 and J usage is TRBJ2-2; TRBD1 is a possible D gene (6 bases). CDR3 length equals 13 residues. From germline, CDR1 is SQVTM and CDR2 ANQGSEA. The V and J ends lost 4 bases and 7 bases respectively, with 13 bases between them. The CDR3 sequence: CSVGVGAVGELFF. CDR3 coding DNA: TGCAGCGTTGGTGTGGGGGCCGTCGGGGAGCTGTTTTTT.

The chain links TRBV7-9 to TRBJ1-5, with D unclear. Trimming cost V 5 bases and J 0 bases, with 11 bases left between them. The germline V gene encodes CDR1 SEHNR and CDR2 FQNEAQ (reference sequence). The CDR3 runs to 15 residues. CDR3 sequence (DNA): TGTGCCAGCAGCCCCGGGTGGATTAGCAATCAGCCCCAGCATTTT. Translated, it gives CASSPGWISNQPQHF.

The rearrangement uses TRBV19 and TRBJ2-2; 9 bases are shared with TRBD2. V lost 4 bases and J lost 7; bases outside the gene matches: 4. CDR1 and CDR2 from the germline V gene are LNHDA and SQIVND (reference sequence). The CDR3 is made up of 14 amino acids. This CDR3 reads CASSTGLARGELFF. The CDR3 DNA reads TGTGCCAGTAGTACCGGACTAGCGCGCGGGGAGCTGTTTTTT.

The chain joins TRBV4-1 to TRBJ2-3; 9 positions match TRBD2. Unmatched junction bases numbered 8, after V lost 1 base and J lost 0 bases. Germline-derived CDR1 and CDR2 are MGHRA and YSYEKL. This CDR3 region has 18 residues. The CDR3 reads CASSQAAASGTSTDTQYF. DNA for the CDR3: TGCGCCAGCAGCCAAGCGGCCGCTAGCGGGACTAGCACAGATACGCAGTATTTT.

This clone was seen only a few times. This rearrangement joins TRBV5-1 to TRBJ1-2; TRBD1 matches at 7 bases. CDR1 is SGHRS, CDR2 YFSETQ, per germline. V lost 0 bases and J lost 8; bases outside the gene matches: 13. The CDR3 is made up of 16 amino acids. The CDR3 is CASSLALGTDLGGYTF. Here the CDR3 DNA reads TGCGCCAGCAGCTTGGCGTTGGGGACAGACCTAGGAGGCTACACCTTC.

The chain is built from TRBV18 and TRBJ1-5; D gene unclear. Looked up from germline, CDR1 is KGHSH and CDR2 is LQKENI. Trimming stripped 2 bases from V and 4 bases from J, with 6 bases between. CDR3 length: 13 residues. CDR3 protein: CASSPIGNQPQHF. The CDR3 nucleotides are TGTGCCAGCTCACCAATCGGGAATCAGCCCCAGCATTTT.